Shown below are 2 T cell receptor beta chains from a single sample sequenced in a study of Graves' ophthalmopathy and Graves' hyperthyroidism. Transcripts of RNA were the source for amplifying TCR beta CDR3 regions. An initial RT-PCR round employing HTBI primers preceded a second-round multiplex PCR. TCRdb ran MiXCR on the multiplex PCR reads and lists one entry per CDR3 protein. The profile shows hundreds of thousands of distinct CDR3 sequences, about 38% of them singletons. The sample comprised peripheral blood. These TCRs come from an adult man with Graves' ophthalmopathy.

This rearrangement joins TRBV4-3 to TRBJ1-2, with D uncertain. V gave up 0 bases and J gave up 0 bases, with 8 bases separating them. This CDR3 region has 15 residues. CDR1 and CDR2 (germline): LGHNA, YSLEER. The chain's CDR3 is CASSQDSFPNYGYTF. CDR3 DNA: TGCGCCAGCAGCCAAGATAGCTTTCCTAACTATGGCTACACCTTC.

This clonotype was recorded once. The V call is TRBV10-3, the J call TRBJ1-2; D not certain. The CDR3 contains 14 residues. Germline loops: CDR1 ENHRY, CDR2 SYGVKD. The V end lost 0 bases, the J end lost 5 bases, and 10 bases lay between the germline ends. DNA for the CDR3: TGTGCCATCAGTGAGTCGGAGGGTATTTATGGCTACACCTTC. This encodes CAISESEGIYGYTF.